The 5 T cell receptor beta chains below come from one sample, sequenced in a study of blood T cells in healthy people across ages. PCR was performed a second time for about 7 to 12 cycles using a sample-barcoded 5' primer and a J-beta primer mix. TCRdb used MiXCR to reprocess the 5' RACE reads, holding one entry per CDR3 protein. The data hold 1,800,000 or so distinct CDR3 sequences, with about two fifths observed a single time. The material sequenced was blood. These receptors all stem from a human donor in good health.

This clonotype came up a few times. This chain links TRBV3-1 with TRBJ1-6, with 7 bases identical to TRBD1. The V gene end was trimmed by 4 bases and the J gene end by 7 bases; junction bases not matched to a gene: 7. CDR3 length equals 15 residues. The V gene's germline CDR1 is LGHDT and CDR2 YNNKEL (reference sequence). Written as DNA, the CDR3 is TGTGCCAGCAGCCGGCAGACACAGGGGAATTCACCCCTCCACTTT. Residues: CASSRQTQGNSPLHF.

The J gene is TRBJ2-7, the V gene TRBV2; D is perhaps TRBD2 (5 bases). Trimming removed 8 bases from V and 1 base from J, with 12 bases in between. CDR3 length: 13 residues. Per germline, CDR1 SNHLY and CDR2 FYNNEI. In nucleotides, the CDR3 is TGTGCCAGCGGACTGCTGAGATCCTACGAGCAGTACTTC. As protein: CASGLLRSYEQYF.

The chain has TRBV11-2 and TRBJ2-1; D is tentatively TRBD1 or TRBD2 (5 bases each). V lost 1 base and J lost 9, with 19 bases in between. Germline V lookup: CDR1 SGHAT, CDR2 FQNNGV. This CDR3 has 16 residues. The CDR3 DNA reads as TGTGCCAGCAGCTTAGTAGGGACCCCACCTTTCAGTGAGCAGTTCTTC. Encoded protein: CASSLVGTPPFSEQFF. Complete variable domain (other parts from reference TRBV11-2 and TRBJ2-1): EAGVAQSPRYKIIEKRQSVAFWCNPISGHATLYWYQQILGQGPKLLIQFQNNGVVDDSQLPKDRFSAERLKGVDSTLKIQPAKLEDSAVYLCASSLVGTPPFSEQFFGPGTRLTVL.

This clonotype was seen once. At one boundary the junction diverges from the germline segment, which might be a read error. V gene TRBV15 combines with J gene TRBJ1-6; perhaps TRBD1 as D (5 bases). The CDR3 runs to 15 residues. Germline CDR1 LNHNV, CDR2 YYDKDF (reference sequence). CDR3 sequence reads: CAARQTSSYNSPLHF. The CDR3 DNA is TGTGCCGCCAGACAGACGAGCTCCTATAATTCACCCCTCCACTTT.

This rearrangement joins TRBV5-6 to TRBJ1-5; unclear D gene. This CDR3 is 15 amino acids long. Trimming took 0 bases from V and 5 from J, leaving 12 bases between them. Per germline, CDR1 SGHDT and CDR2 YYEEEE. The CDR3 DNA is TGTGCCAGCAGCTTGGGGTCAGCACCATATCAGCCCCAGCATTTT. Translated: CASSLGSAPYQPQHF.